Listed below are T cell receptor beta chains from one sample, sequenced in a study of T cell responses to AZD1222 COVID-19 vaccine. The protocol was immunoSEQ multiplex PCR, while the TCRdb copy is restricted to in-frame clones and leaves out a portion. The sample yields 15,000 or so clones, approximately 80% seen once. This specimen consisted of peripheral blood, obtained 28 days after the second AZD1222 dose. These receptors were obtained from an adult who received the AZD1222 COVID-19 vaccine. Both conserved end residues are part of each CDR3. A D gene is named only where the DNA matches it firmly. Rows give clone size only sometimes, using once, few, many, or a class for an expanded clone.

size	J	D	V	DNA	CDR3
.	TRBJ2-7	.	TRBV6-1	TGTGCCAGCAGTGAAGCATACGAGCAGTACTTC	CASSEAYEQYF
.	TRBJ1-1	.	TRBV30	TGTGCCTGGAGTGTCCGGGTCACTGAAGCTTTCTTT	CAWSVRVTEAFF
.	TRBJ1-1	TRBD1	TRBV6-6	TGTGCCAGCAGTTACTTGAGACAGGGCCGGAACACTGAAGCTTTCTTT	CASSYLRQGRNTEAFF
.	TRBJ1-1	.	TRBV9	TGTGCCAGCAGCGGACATGTAGGGACTGAAGCTTTCTTT	CASSGHVGTEAFF
once	TRBJ1-2	.	TRBV18	TGTGCCAGCTCACCAGGGGGAACAGCTCGAACTAACTATGGCTACACCTTC	CASSPGGTARTNYGYTF
.	TRBJ1-6	.	TRBV11-2	TGTGCCAGCAGCTACGGCGGGAATTCACCCCTCCACTTT	CASSYGGNSPLHF
.	TRBJ2-5	.	TRBV5-1	TGCGCCAGCAGCCCAAACCGCCGGGGATGGGGAATGGAGACCCAGTACTTC	CASSPNRRGWGMETQYF
.	TRBJ1-2	TRBD1	TRBV6-5	TGTGCCAGCAGTTACGCAGAGGGGGCGAGAGGCTACACCTTC	CASSYAEGARGYTF
.	TRBJ1-2	.	TRBV9	TGTGCCAGCAGCGACGGGACACCCTATGGCTACACCTTC	CASSDGTPYGYTF
.	TRBJ2-7	TRBD1	TRBV5-5	TGTGCCAGCAGGACAGGGGGCTCAAGATACGAGCAGTACTTC	CASRTGGSRYEQYF
.	TRBJ2-7	.	TRBV18	TGTGCCAGCTCACAGGGTGAGGACGAGCAGTACTTC	CASSQGEDEQYF
.	TRBJ2-1	.	TRBV28	TGTGCCAGCGGAGCTGGAGTCCCCAATGAGCAGTTCTTC	CASGAGVPNEQFF
.	TRBJ2-1	.	TRBV7-6	TGTGCCAGCAGCAGCGCTACGACAGGCGGTGAGCAGTTCTTC	CASSSATTGGEQFF
.	TRBJ2-2	.	TRBV5-4	TGTGCCAGCGGGCGGGAGAACACCGGGGAGCTGTTTTTT	CASGRENTGELFF
.	TRBJ2-1	TRBD1	TRBV24-1	TGTGCCACCAGTGACCCGGGACAGGGGGCCGATGAGCAGTTCTTC	CATSDPGQGADEQFF
.	TRBJ1-4	.	TRBV5-6	TGTGCCAGCAGCTTGGGCCACAGAGGTGACGGTGAAAAACTGTTTTTT	CASSLGHRGDGEKLFF
.	TRBJ2-7	TRBD2	TRBV6-5	TGTGCCAGCAGAAATCTAGCGGGTCGATCCTACGAGCAGTACTTC	CASRNLAGRSYEQYF
.	TRBJ2-1	.	TRBV27	TGTGCCAGCAGTTTATCCGGGACACCCTACAATGAGCAGTTCTTC	CASSLSGTPYNEQFF
.	TRBJ1-2	.	TRBV28	TGTGCACTTGGGGGGGGCAACTATGGCTACACCTTC	CALGGGNYGYTF
.	TRBJ2-1	.	TRBV19	TGTGCCAGTAGTTCTTCCCTGGCGGGCTCCTACAATGAGCAGTTCTTC	CASSSSLAGSYNEQFF
.	TRBJ2-5	.	TRBV5-1	TGCGCCAGCACTAGGGCAGGGATGAGGGGAGAGACCCAGTACTTC	CASTRAGMRGETQYF
.	TRBJ2-2	TRBD2	TRBV3-1/TRBV3-2	TGTGCCAGCAGCCAAACTAGCGGGAGAAACACCGGGGAGCTGTTTTTT	CASSQTSGRNTGELFF
few	TRBJ2-7	.	TRBV19	TGTGCCAGTAGTATTAACAACGAGCAGTACTTC	CASSINNEQYF
.	TRBJ1-2	.	TRBV21-1	TGTGCCAGCAGCACCCCCCCAGGAGCTCGCTATGGCTACACCTTC	CASSTPPGARYGYTF
.	TRBJ1-6	.	TRBV11-1	TGTGCCAGCAGCTTAAAAGGGGCTGCCAATTCACCCCTCCACTTT	CASSLKGAANSPLHF
.	TRBJ1-1	.	TRBV5-1	TGCGCCAGCAGCTTGGCGTTTTCAGGGTTGAAAACTGAAGCTTTCTTT	CASSLAFSGLKTEAFF
.	TRBJ2-1	.	TRBV6-6	TGTGCCAGCAGAGCCGACAGCAGCTCCTACAATGAGCAGTTCTTC	CASRADSSSYNEQFF
once	TRBJ1-1	TRBD1	TRBV11-3	TGTGCCAGCAGCAGGGGGCAGGCCAACACTGAAGCTTTCTTT	CASSRGQANTEAFF
.	TRBJ1-2	.	TRBV30	TGTGCCTGGAGACCGGGACCGAGCTATGGCTACACCTTC	CAWRPGPSYGYTF
.	TRBJ1-6	TRBD1	TRBV5-1	TGCGCCACCTCGGACAGGGGGCCAGATAATTCACCCCTCCACTTT	CATSDRGPDNSPLHF
.	TRBJ2-7	.	TRBV4-3	TGCGCCAGCAGCCCGGGGGCAGGATACGGTCTCGAGCAGTACTTC	CASSPGAGYGLEQYF
.	TRBJ1-2	.	TRBV6-1	TGTGCCAGCAGTGAAGCGGGAGGGGCGAGTTATGGCTACACCTTC	CASSEAGGASYGYTF
.	TRBJ2-7	.	TRBV5-8	TGTGCCAGCAGCTTGGACGGGTTTGGCGAGCAGTACTTC	CASSLDGFGEQYF
.	TRBJ2-3	.	TRBV11-1	TGTGCCAGCAGCTTTGCGGAAAATACGCAGTATTTT	CASSFAENTQYF
.	TRBJ2-3	.	TRBV9	TGTGCCAGCAGCGTAGGGGGACTGTCGGAGTATACGCAGTATTTT	CASSVGGLSEYTQYF
.	TRBJ2-7	.	TRBV9	TGTGCCAGCAGCGCATCACCTTACGAGCAGTACTTC	CASSASPYEQYF
.	TRBJ2-7	.	TRBV30	TGTGCCTGGAGTACGGGGACTCGAGAGCAGTACTTC	CAWSTGTREQYF
.	TRBJ2-3	TRBD1	TRBV19	TGTGCCAGTAGTTGGACAGGGTCCTCGGGAGATACGCAGTATTTT	CASSWTGSSGDTQYF
.	TRBJ1-5	.	TRBV2	TGTGCCAGCAATTTAGTTGGGGTCCCCCAGCATTTT	CASNLVGVPQHF
.	TRBJ1-5	.	TRBV6-4	TGTGCCAGCAGTGAGTCCGGGGGGACTCAGCCCCAGCATTTT	CASSESGGTQPQHF
.	TRBJ1-2	.	TRBV7-8	TGTGCCAGCAGCCCGGGCAGGGGCTACACCTTC	CASSPGRGYTF
.	TRBJ1-2	.	TRBV14	TGTGCCAGCAGCCAAGTTCCACAGGGCCAAGGCTACACCTTC	CASSQVPQGQGYTF
.	TRBJ1-2	TRBD1	TRBV6-5	TGTGCCAGCAGCCCCGACAGGGGCGGTCTCAGCTACACCTTC	CASSPDRGGLSYTF
.	TRBJ2-1	TRBD1	TRBV12-5	TGTGCTAGTGGTCAGGGGGCAATCAGCGATGAGCAGTTCTTC	CASGQGAISDEQFF
.	TRBJ2-1	TRBD2	TRBV30	TGTGCCTGGAGAGAGCCCGGGACTAGCGGCTACAATGAGCAGTTCTTC	CAWREPGTSGYNEQFF
.	TRBJ2-1	TRBD2	TRBV3-1/TRBV3-2	TGTGCCAGCAGCCAAGACCCTAGCGGAAAGCAGTTCTTC	CASSQDPSGKQFF
once	TRBJ2-7	.	TRBV7-3	TGTGCCAGCAGCTCCCATGGGGCCTTCGCCGAGCAGTACTTC	CASSSHGAFAEQYF
.	TRBJ2-1	.	TRBV2	TGTGCCAGCAGTGAGAGAAGGGGGGACAGCCGGTACAATGAGCAGTTCTTC	CASSERRGDSRYNEQFF